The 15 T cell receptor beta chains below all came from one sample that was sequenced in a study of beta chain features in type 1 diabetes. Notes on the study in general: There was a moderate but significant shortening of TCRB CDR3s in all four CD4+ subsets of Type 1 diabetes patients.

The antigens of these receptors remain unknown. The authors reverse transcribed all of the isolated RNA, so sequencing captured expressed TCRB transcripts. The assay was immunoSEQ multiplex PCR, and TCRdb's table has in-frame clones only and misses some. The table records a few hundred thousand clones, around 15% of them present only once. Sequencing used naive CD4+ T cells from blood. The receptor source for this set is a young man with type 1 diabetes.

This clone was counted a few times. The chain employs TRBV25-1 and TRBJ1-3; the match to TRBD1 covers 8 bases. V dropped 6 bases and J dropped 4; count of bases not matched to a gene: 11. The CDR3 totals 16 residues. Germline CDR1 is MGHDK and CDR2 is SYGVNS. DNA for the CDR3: TGTGCCAGCAGATCTCCGGGACAGGCACGAGGAAACACCATATATTTT. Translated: CASRSPGQARGNTIYF.

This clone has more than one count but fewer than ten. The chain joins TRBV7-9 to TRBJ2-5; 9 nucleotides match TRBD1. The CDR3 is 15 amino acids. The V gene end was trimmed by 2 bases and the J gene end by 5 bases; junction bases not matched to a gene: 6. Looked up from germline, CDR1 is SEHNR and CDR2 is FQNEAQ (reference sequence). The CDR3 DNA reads TGTGCCAGCAGCTTACCGGACAGGGGCATCGAGACCCAGTACTTC. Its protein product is CASSLPDRGIETQYF.

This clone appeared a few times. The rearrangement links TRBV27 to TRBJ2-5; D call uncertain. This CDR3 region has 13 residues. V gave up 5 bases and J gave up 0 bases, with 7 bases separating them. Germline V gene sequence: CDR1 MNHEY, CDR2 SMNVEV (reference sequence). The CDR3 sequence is CASSQSYQETQYF. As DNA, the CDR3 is TGTGCCAGCAGTCAATCTTACCAAGAGACCCAGTACTTC.

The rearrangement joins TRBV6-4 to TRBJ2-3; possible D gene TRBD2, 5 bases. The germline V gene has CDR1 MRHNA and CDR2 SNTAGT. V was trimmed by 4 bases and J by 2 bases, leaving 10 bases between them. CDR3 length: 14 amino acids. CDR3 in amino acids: CASSGTGVTDTQYF. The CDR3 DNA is TGTGCCAGCAGTGGGACTGGAGTCACAGATACGCAGTATTTT.

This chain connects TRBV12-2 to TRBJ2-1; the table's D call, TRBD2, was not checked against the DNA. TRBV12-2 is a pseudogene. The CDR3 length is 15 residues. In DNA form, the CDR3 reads TGTGCAAGTCCCGTCGCTAGCGGGAGGGGGGATGAGCAGTTCTTC. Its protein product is CASPVASGRGDEQFF.

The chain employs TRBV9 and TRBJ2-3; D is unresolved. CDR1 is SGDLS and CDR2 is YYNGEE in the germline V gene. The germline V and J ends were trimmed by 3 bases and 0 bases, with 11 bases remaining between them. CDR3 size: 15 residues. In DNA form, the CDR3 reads TGTGCCAGCAGCGCCCACAGTTCTAGCACAGATACGCAGTATTTT. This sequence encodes CASSAHSSSTDTQYF.

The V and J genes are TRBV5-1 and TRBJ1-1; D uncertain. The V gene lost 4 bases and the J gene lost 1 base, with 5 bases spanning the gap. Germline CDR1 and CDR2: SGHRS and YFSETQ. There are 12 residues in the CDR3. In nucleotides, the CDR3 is TGCGCCAGCAGCAACGGGAACACTGAAGCTTTCTTT. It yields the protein CASSNGNTEAFF.

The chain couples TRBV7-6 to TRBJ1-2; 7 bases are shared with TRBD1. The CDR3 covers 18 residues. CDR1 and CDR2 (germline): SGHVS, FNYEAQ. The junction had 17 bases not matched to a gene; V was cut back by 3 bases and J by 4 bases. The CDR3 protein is CASSFAPGNRGTVYGYTF. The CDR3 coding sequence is TGTGCCAGCAGCTTCGCTCCTGGAAACAGGGGAACCGTCTATGGCTACACCTTC.

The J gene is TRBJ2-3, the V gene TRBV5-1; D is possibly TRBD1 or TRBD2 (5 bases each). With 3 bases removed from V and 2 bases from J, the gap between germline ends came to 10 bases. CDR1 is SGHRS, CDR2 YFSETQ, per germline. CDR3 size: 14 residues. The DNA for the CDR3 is TGCGCCAGCAGCTGGGACGGGATCACAGATACGCAGTATTTT. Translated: CASSWDGITDTQYF.

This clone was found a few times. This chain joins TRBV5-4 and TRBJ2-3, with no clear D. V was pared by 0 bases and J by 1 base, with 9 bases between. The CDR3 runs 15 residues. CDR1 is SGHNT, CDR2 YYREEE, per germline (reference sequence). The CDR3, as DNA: TGTGCCAGCAGCTTGGTCGACGGAGGCACAGATACGCAGTATTTT. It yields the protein CASSLVDGGTDTQYF. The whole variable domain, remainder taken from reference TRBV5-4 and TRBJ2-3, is ETGVTQSPTHLIKTRGQQVTLRCSSQSGHNTVSWYQQALGQGPQFIFQYYREEENGRGNFPPRFSGLQFPNYSSELNVNALELDDSALYLCASSLVDGGTDTQYFGPGTRLTVL.

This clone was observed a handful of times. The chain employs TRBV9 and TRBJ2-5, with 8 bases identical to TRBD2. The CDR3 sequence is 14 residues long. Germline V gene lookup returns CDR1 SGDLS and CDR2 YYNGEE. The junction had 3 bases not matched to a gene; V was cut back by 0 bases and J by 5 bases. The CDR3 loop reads CASSVGGRSETQYF. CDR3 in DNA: TGTGCCAGCAGCGTAGGCGGGAGGAGCGAGACCCAGTACTTC.

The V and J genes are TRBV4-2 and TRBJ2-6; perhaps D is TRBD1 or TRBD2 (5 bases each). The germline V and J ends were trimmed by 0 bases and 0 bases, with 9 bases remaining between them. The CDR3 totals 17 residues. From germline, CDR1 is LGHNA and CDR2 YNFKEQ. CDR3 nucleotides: TGTGCCAGCAGCCAAGAGGGGGATCCCTCTGGGGCCAACGTCCTGACTTTC. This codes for CASSQEGDPSGANVLTF.

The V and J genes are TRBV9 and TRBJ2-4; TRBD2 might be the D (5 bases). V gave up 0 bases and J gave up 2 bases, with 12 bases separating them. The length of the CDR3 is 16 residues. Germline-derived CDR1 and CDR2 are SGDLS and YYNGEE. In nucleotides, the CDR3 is TGTGCCAGCAGCGTAGAAGGTAGCGCTACCAAAAACATTCAGTACTTC. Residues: CASSVEGSATKNIQYF.

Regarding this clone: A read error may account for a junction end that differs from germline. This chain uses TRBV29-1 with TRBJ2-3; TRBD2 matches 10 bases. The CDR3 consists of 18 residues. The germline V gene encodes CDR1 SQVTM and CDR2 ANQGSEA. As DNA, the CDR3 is TGCAGCGTTGCTTGGTTCCCCGGGTCTAGCGGGAGCATAGATACGCAGTATTTT. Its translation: CSVAWFPGSSGSIDTQYF.

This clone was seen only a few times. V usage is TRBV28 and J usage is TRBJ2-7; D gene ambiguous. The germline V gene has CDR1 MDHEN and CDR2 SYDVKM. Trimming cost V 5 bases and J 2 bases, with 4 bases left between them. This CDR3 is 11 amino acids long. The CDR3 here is CASSQAYEQYF. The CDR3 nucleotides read TGTGCCAGCAGTCAAGCCTACGAGCAGTACTTC.